This paragraph reports one T cell receptor (beta chain). Around 100,000 TCR templates underwent assay in every sample. Produced via immunoSEQ multiplex PCR; TCRdb's table is partial and in-frame only. The sample yields over 80,000 clones, around 94% seen once. This entry belongs to a study of siplizumab effects on memory and regulatory T cells. The V end was cut by 1 base, the J end by 3 bases, with 12 bases between. Germline lookup yields CDR1 LNHNV and CDR2 YYDKDF (reference sequence). There are 15 residues in the CDR3. This receptor was obtained from a human donor in good health. The chain links TRBV15 to TRBJ1-1; D not certain. Sequencing was carried out using non-Treg CD4+ T cells sorted from blood. The CDR3 DNA is TGTGCCACCAGCAGAGCCCACGGTAGGGACACTGAAGCTTTCTTT. Its translation is CATSRAHGRDTEAFF.